The sample holds many counts of the clone carrying this T cell receptor (beta chain). Antigen unknown. This sample is part of a study of CD8 T cells in ankylosing spondylitis. Trimming cost V 5 bases and J 5 bases, with 19 bases left between them. The CDR3 is made up of 16 amino acids. Germline lookup yields CDR1 MNHEY and CDR2 SVGEGT. Researchers built TCR beta libraries using quantitative 5'-RACE with molecular barcodes. TCRdb itself ran the 5' RACE reads through MiXCR, one entry per CDR3 protein. The sample holds some 200,000 distinct CDR3 sequences; 15% to 20% are singletons and the top ten take roughly 4%. Points from the study as a whole: The clones that were linked to disease were reported to be significantly enriched in matched synovial fluid samples from ankylosing spondylitis patients. There was a TCR beta motif, made of 7 or 8 highly homologous variants, that appeared characteristic of ankylosing spondylitis blood.

The V call is TRBV6-2 or TRBV6-3, the J call TRBJ1-5; D gene uncertain. The sequence was collected from a male donor aged 5 to 30 with ankylosing spondylitis or in good health (not recorded which). The sample was blood, either unsorted or a sorted T cell fraction (not recorded which). DNA for the CDR3: TGTGCCAGCAGTCGCACTGCCCGACTCAAAGATCAGCCCCAGCATTTT. This gives the protein CASSRTARLKDQPQHF.